Each of the 13 T cell receptor beta chains below was sequenced from the same sample in a study of long-term antiretroviral therapy in people with HIV. Version v3.0 of the immunoSEQ assay ran at survey level. Profiling relied on immunoSEQ multiplex PCR, and the TCRdb table lists in-frame clones only, not all of them. The sample carries more than 20,000 clones, 85% recorded once. The specimen comprised unsorted PBMCs, sampled approximately 4 years after starting antiretroviral therapy. All receptors come from a man aged 18 to 35 with HIV.

The chain joins TRBV18 to TRBJ1-1; D gene unclear. Germline lookup yields CDR1 KGHSH and CDR2 LQKENI. There are 12 residues in the CDR3. Trimming pared 5 bases from V and 7 bases from J, leaving 11 bases between. The CDR3 protein is CASSMLRREAFF. The CDR3 DNA follows: TGTGCCAGCTCAATGCTCCGACGTGAAGCTTTCTTT.

V is TRBV7-2 and J is TRBJ2-7; D is ambiguous. Trimming shortened V by 5 bases and J by 4 bases, and 15 bases separated the two germline ends. The V gene's germline CDR1 is SGHTA and CDR2 FQGNSA. This CDR3 has 14 residues. As DNA, the CDR3 is TGTGCCAGCAGCCCTAGTAGACTTCTTTACGAGCAGTACTTC. Encoded protein: CASSPSRLLYEQYF.

The genes are TRBV6-6 and TRBJ2-3, with 7 bases matching TRBD1. The CDR3 spans 16 residues. The germline V gene encodes CDR1 MNHNY and CDR2 SVGAGI (reference sequence). The V segment lost 0 bases and the J segment 6 bases; nucleotides outside the gene matches: 9. For the CDR3, the DNA is TGTGCCAGCAGTTACTCGATAAACAGGGGATCGGATACGCAGTATTTT. Its protein product is CASSYSINRGSDTQYF.

The V call is TRBV11-1, the J call TRBJ2-3; 12 bases are a match to TRBD2. V dropped 0 bases and J dropped 4; count of bases not matched to a gene: 5. CDR3 length: 17 amino acids. The V gene's germline CDR1 is SGHAT and CDR2 FQDESV (reference sequence). CDR3 protein: CASSLAPTSGGADTQYF. The CDR3 DNA sequence: TGTGCCAGCAGCTTAGCTCCGACTAGCGGGGGAGCAGATACGCAGTATTTT.

The genes are TRBV2 and TRBJ2-1; D might be TRBD1 (6 bases). This CDR3 has 15 amino acids. Looked up from germline, CDR1 is SNHLY and CDR2 is FYNNEI. V was clipped by 5 bases and J by 2 bases, with 13 bases between them. The CDR3 DNA is TGTGCCAGCAGTCGACAGGTGGGCACCTACAATGAGCAGTTCTTC. Its protein is CASSRQVGTYNEQFF.

This chain links TRBV7-9 with TRBJ2-3; either TRBD1 or TRBD2 may supply D (5 bases each). The CDR3 contains 14 residues. Germline lookup yields CDR1 SEHNR and CDR2 FQNEAQ (reference sequence). The CDR3 region has the DNA TGTGCACAACGGGACCTCGCTAGCACAGATACGCAGTATTTT. Its translation is CAQRDLASTDTQYF.

The chain employs TRBV28 and TRBJ2-3, with a possible D match to TRBD2 (6 bases). The CDR3 extends over 16 amino acids. Per germline, CDR1 MDHEN and CDR2 SYDVKM. V lost 6 bases to trimming and J lost 3 bases, with 19 bases between them. CDR3 sequence (DNA): TGTGCCAGCAGCTCCCCGGAGGGAGTAAGGACAGATACGCAGTATTTT. Its translation is CASSSPEGVRTDTQYF.

This chain links TRBV30 with TRBJ1-3; D unclear. CDR3 length equals 11 residues. Trimming stripped 5 bases from V and 3 bases from J, with 5 bases between. CDR1 GTSNPN and CDR2 SVGIG come from the germline V gene (reference sequence). CDR3 sequence: CAWGLGNTIYF. CDR3 sequence (DNA): TGTGCCTGGGGACTTGGAAACACCATATATTTT.

The V gene is TRBV19, the J gene TRBJ2-1; the match to TRBD2 covers 9 bases. Trimming at V came to 5 bases and at J to 4 bases, leaving 6 bases not matched to a gene. Germline CDR1 is LNHDA and CDR2 is SQIVND (reference sequence). The CDR3 contains 15 residues. The CDR3 loop reads CASSVSGGLYNEQFF. The DNA of the CDR3 is TGTGCCAGTAGTGTCAGCGGGGGGCTATACAATGAGCAGTTCTTC.

This clone was seen a handful of times. The rearrangement uses TRBV19 and TRBJ1-6; D uncertain. The ends were cut back, 7 bases at V and 1 base at J, with 8 bases in the middle. Per the germline V gene, CDR1 is LNHDA and CDR2 is SQIVND (reference sequence). The CDR3 consists of 14 residues. CDR3 sequence: CASNSGSYNSPLHF. DNA of the CDR3: TGTGCCAGTAATTCTGGGTCCTATAATTCACCCCTCCACTTT.

This clone was seen more than once but under ten times. The chain is built from TRBV27 and TRBJ1-2; D may be TRBD1 (5 bases). V lost 5 bases and J lost 4, with 14 bases in between. The V gene's germline CDR1 is MNHEY and CDR2 SMNVEV (reference sequence). The CDR3 is 14 residues long. CDR3 protein: CASSPPGQGYGYTF. CDR3 nucleotides: TGTGCCAGCAGTCCTCCTGGGCAGGGCTATGGCTACACCTTC.

CDR3 residues: CASSQRDSRSSEQFF. The CDR3 DNA sequence: TGCGCCAGCAGCCAGCGGGACAGCAGGTCGAGTGAGCAGTTCTTC. The chain joins TRBV4-1 to TRBJ2-1, with D possibly being TRBD1 (7 bases). Trimming stripped 3 bases from V and 9 bases from J, with 18 bases between. The CDR3 covers 15 residues. Germline assignment: CDR1 MGHRA and CDR2 YSYEKL.

The V and J genes are TRBV7-9 and TRBJ2-7; a weak D match, TRBD2 (5 bases). This CDR3 is 14 amino acids long. V shed 3 bases and J shed 2 bases, with 11 bases lying between them. Germline lookup yields CDR1 SEHNR and CDR2 FQNEAQ (reference sequence). The CDR3, as DNA: TGTGCCAGCAGCTTGAAAACCGGGACCTACGAGCAGTACTTC. Encoded protein: CASSLKTGTYEQYF.